This TCR beta chain is drawn from a study of shared clonotypes between healthy human individuals. V dropped 0 bases and J dropped 6 bases, with 3 bases sitting between them. This CDR3 contains 12 residues. Germline assignment: CDR1 LGHNA and CDR2 YNFKEQ. Running of the assay took place at deep level. Using immunoSEQ multiplex PCR, the repertoire was profiled, and TCRdb retains in-frame clones only, with some absent. The table shows about 380,000 clones, with about 97% occurring only once. CD45RO+ cells and CCR7-negative CD45RA+ TemRA cells were combined as CD8 memory. The sequenced sample consisted of memory CD8+ T cells sorted from blood. As to subset: CD45RO+ cells pooled with CCR7-negative TemRA cells. This receptor was identified in a man aged 30 to 39 in good health. The chain combines TRBV4-2 with TRBJ1-3; D gene uncertain. CDR3 residues: CASSQEENTIYF. The CDR3 DNA sequence: TGTGCCAGCAGCCAAGAGGAAAACACCATATATTTT.